Listed below are T cell receptor beta chains from one sample, sequenced in a study of blood T cell repertoires in COVID-19. Sequencing was performed with immunoSEQ multiplex PCR; in TCRdb, only in-frame clones are kept and a portion is missing. The repertoire holds 150,000 to 200,000 clones, with roughly nine tenths as singletons. Sequencing was done on a sample of peripheral blood. The receptors here all came from a man aged 18 to 35 with acute or convalescent COVID-19. CDR3s include the opening cysteine and the closing phenylalanine or tryptophan. A D gene is named only where the DNA matches it firmly. Clone size is given for some rows only: seen once, a few or many times, or a class if the clone is expanded.

abundance	j_gene	d_gene	v_gene	len	CDR3nt	CDR3aa
.	TRBJ1-2	TRBD1	TRBV5-1	15	TGCGCCAGCAGCCTAGGCGGACAGGCTAACTATGGCTACACCTTC	CASSLGGQANYGYTF
few	TRBJ2-2	.	TRBV6-1	18	TGTGCCAGCAGTGAAGCGCGTGGACTACCTGCCTTAGGCGGGGAGCTGTTTTTT	CASSEARGLPALGGELFF
.	TRBJ2-3	TRBD2	TRBV27	17	TGTGCCAGCAGTTTATTTGACCCTAGCGGACCCACAGATACGCAGTATTTT	CASSLFDPSGPTDTQYF
.	TRBJ1-2	TRBD1	TRBV29-1	13	TGCAGCGTTGAGGGACAGGGAGTTTATGGCTACACCTTC	CSVEGQGVYGYTF
.	TRBJ2-5	TRBD1	TRBV18	15	TGTGCCAGCTCACCTCTCGGGACAGGGGTAGAGACCCAGTACTTC	CASSPLGTGVETQYF
.	TRBJ1-4	.	TRBV10-3	14	TGTGCCATCAGTGACCCAGGCTCAGGGGAAAAACTGTTTTTT	CAISDPGSGEKLFF
.	TRBJ1-6	.	TRBV24-1	13	TGTGCCACCAGTGATTCAGCGGATTCACCCCTCCACTTT	CATSDSADSPLHF
.	TRBJ2-7	.	TRBV2	12	TGTGCCAGCACAAAGATGCAGGGAACGGGGTACTTC	CASTKMQGTGYF
once	TRBJ1-6	TRBD1	TRBV27	14	TGTGCCAGTGGGGACAGGGGAGGGTATTCACCCCTCCACTTT	CASGDRGGYSPLHF
.	TRBJ2-3	TRBD1	TRBV18	15	TGTGCCAGCTCGCAACGGGACAGCTACACAGATACGCAGTATTTT	CASSQRDSYTDTQYF